This entry lists 14 T cell receptor beta chains sequenced from one sample in a study of T cell responses to AZD1222 COVID-19 vaccine. Profiling relied on immunoSEQ multiplex PCR, and the TCRdb table lists in-frame clones only, not all of them. This repertoire shows roughly 150,000 clones, 90% to 95% found once; its top ten account for 1.5% to 2%. The sequencing used peripheral blood, collected on day 0 of AZD1222 vaccination. The receptors were sampled from an adult in good health.

The chain is built from TRBV28 and TRBJ1-2; 9 bases fit TRBD1. The trim removed 6 bases at V and 0 bases at J, leaving 8 bases unmatched. Germline V gene data show CDR1 as MDHEN and CDR2 as SYDVKM. The length of the CDR3 is 16 residues. CDR3 sequence reads: CASRKDRGTANYGYTF. The CDR3, as DNA: TGTGCCAGCAGGAAGGACAGGGGCACAGCTAACTATGGCTACACCTTC.

The gene calls are TRBV10-2 and TRBJ1-2; D not resolved. V lost 2 bases, J lost 3 bases, and 10 bases lay in between. The germline CDR1 and CDR2 sequences are WSHSY and SAAADI. This CDR3 has 14 amino acids. In nucleotides, the CDR3 is TGCGCCAGCAGTGAGGATCTGGGGTACTATGGCTACACCTTC. It translates to CASSEDLGYYGYTF.

The chain recombines TRBV18 with TRBJ1-1; no definite D call. The germline V and J ends were trimmed by 2 bases and 2 bases, with 15 bases remaining between them. CDR3 length: 16 amino acids. The germline gives CDR1 KGHSH, CDR2 LQKENI. CDR3 bases: TGTGCCAGCTCACCAGAGGTCGATGTTTTAAACACTGAAGCTTTCTTT. Protein: CASSPEVDVLNTEAFF. Supplemented by reference TRBV18 and TRBJ1-1, the full variable domain reads NAGVMQNPRHLVRRRGQEARLRCSPMKGHSHVYWYRQLPEEGLKFMVYLQKENIIDESGMPKERFSAEFPKEGPSILRIQQVVRGDSAAYFCASSPEVDVLNTEAFFGQGTRLTVV.

This rearrangement joins TRBV19 to TRBJ1-6; 7 bases are shared with TRBD1. Trimming took 9 bases from V and 4 from J; bases not matched to a gene: 15. The CDR3 spans 17 residues. The germline V gene has CDR1 LNHDA and CDR2 SQIVND (reference sequence). The CDR3: CASLPGTEQIYNSPLHF. DNA of the CDR3: TGTGCCAGCCTTCCCGGGACAGAACAAATTTATAATTCACCCCTCCACTTT.

The CDR3 region is CASSLFRGSFEKLFF. The CDR3 DNA sequence: TGTGCCAGCAGCTTATTCAGGGGGTCGTTCGAAAAACTGTTTTTT. The chain uses TRBV7-8 and TRBJ1-4; 7 bases line up with TRBD1. J lost 8 bases, V lost 2 bases, and 8 bases had no gene match. This CDR3 has 15 amino acids. The germline gives CDR1 SGHVS, CDR2 FQNEAQ. Drawing the rest from reference TRBV7-8 and TRBJ1-4, the complete variable domain is GAGVSQSPRYKVAKRGQDVALRCDPISGHVSLFWYQQALGQGPEFLTYFQNEAQLDKSGLPSDRFFAERPEGSVSTLKIQRTQQEDSAVYLCASSLFRGSFEKLFFGSGTQLSVL.

The V gene is TRBV5-1, the J gene TRBJ2-2; 9 bases are shared with TRBD1. V lost 5 bases, J lost 3 bases, and 8 bases stayed unmatched. The germline V gene has CDR1 SGHRS and CDR2 YFSETQ. CDR3 length: 16 residues. DNA of the CDR3: TGCGCCAGCAGTTATCCACAGGGGGCGGACACCGGGGAGCTGTTTTTT. The encoded protein is CASSYPQGADTGELFF.

The rearrangement links TRBV7-9 to TRBJ2-1; 8 nucleotides align to TRBD1. The germline gives CDR1 SEHNR, CDR2 FQNEAQ (reference sequence). The CDR3 totals 16 residues. The J segment lost 7 bases and the V segment lost 5 bases, leaving 13 bases of the junction unmatched. CDR3 DNA: TGTGCCAGCAGCCGACTCCTGGACAGGGACGGGAATGAGCAGTTCTTC. Its protein product is CASSRLLDRDGNEQFF.

The rearrangement links TRBV7-9 to TRBJ2-1; 8 bases line up with TRBD2. V shed 5 bases and J 9 bases; nucleotides not matched to a gene: 12. This CDR3 is built from 15 residues. Germline V gene data show CDR1 as SEHNR and CDR2 as FQNEAQ (reference sequence). This CDR3 reads CASSKPGLGWGEQFF. CDR3 bases: TGTGCCAGCAGCAAACCGGGACTAGGGTGGGGTGAGCAGTTCTTC.

In its sample, this clone was seen once. V is TRBV3-1 (or the pseudogene TRBV3-2) and J is TRBJ2-7; no clear D gene. V lost 4 bases to trimming and J lost 12 bases, with 16 bases between them. CDR1 is LGHDT and CDR2 is YNNKEL in the germline V gene (reference sequence). There are 12 residues in the CDR3. In DNA form, the CDR3 reads TGTGCCAGCAGCCGTGAAGGGCGAGACTCGTACTTC. Protein product: CASSREGRDSYF.

This chain uses TRBV18 with TRBJ1-1; the D is unclear. Germline CDR1 reads KGHSH; CDR2 reads LQKENI. This CDR3 is built from 15 residues. Trimming pared 1 base from V and 3 bases from J, leaving 12 bases between. The CDR3 nucleotides read TGTGCCAGCTCACCACTAGACGGTTTATACACTGAAGCTTTCTTT. It encodes CASSPLDGLYTEAFF.

CDR3 sequence: CASSVASGLVGNEQFF. DNA of the CDR3: TGTGCCAGCAGCGTAGCTTCGGGACTAGTAGGAAATGAGCAGTTCTTC. J is TRBJ2-1 and V is TRBV9; 8 nucleotides line up with TRBD2. V gave up 0 bases and J gave up 7 bases; unmatched junction bases: 9. From germline, CDR1 is SGDLS and CDR2 YYNGEE. This CDR3 is 16 amino acids long.

This clone turned up a few times. This chain uses TRBV5-1 with TRBJ1-3; D is uncertain. Trimming cost V 2 bases and J 7 bases, with 13 bases left between them. The CDR3 is 14 residues long. Germline CDR1 reads SGHRS; CDR2 reads YFSETQ. In nucleotides, the CDR3 is TGCGCCAGCAGCTTCGGACCGGTAGGGAACACCATATATTTT. This translates into CASSFGPVGNTIYF.

The chain links TRBV6-2 or TRBV6-3 to TRBJ2-5; either TRBD1 or TRBD2 may supply D (5 bases each). Germline values: CDR1 MNHEY, CDR2 SVGEGT. This CDR3 comprises 15 residues. V lost 1 base and J 3 bases, leaving 12 bases between the germline ends. Here the CDR3 DNA reads TGTGCCAGCAGTTACTTCGGGGCAGCGGAAGAGACCCAGTACTTC. Its protein product is CASSYFGAAEETQYF.

The rearrangement joins TRBV27 to TRBJ1-4, with a possible D match to TRBD1 (5 bases). The germline gives CDR1 MNHEY, CDR2 SMNVEV (reference sequence). This CDR3 is built from 15 residues. V was cut by 3 bases and J by 7 bases, with 15 bases left in between. The CDR3 protein is CASSLERQGGEKLFF. The CDR3 coding sequence is TGTGCCAGCAGTTTGGAAAGGCAGGGAGGTGAAAAACTGTTTTTT.